The text below deals with one TCR beta chain. Its antigen has not been determined. Base qualities are not provided; no much larger clone lies one nucleotide away. The collaborating institutions used their own protocols to collect whole blood in K2EDTA tubes. Collaborator samples were shipped for TCRbeta analysis as frozen whole blood, isolated PBMCs, or DNA extracted from either sample type. This record comes from a study of blood T cell repertoires in COVID-19 (TCRdb year 2020). Context from the whole study: The collaborator samples originated in the United States, Italy and Spain and spanned the acute and convalescent phases of COVID-19. Subjects who had been exposed to COVID-19, were actively infected with it, or had recovered from it provided the deeply sampled blood TCRbeta repertoires that made up the dataset. Where available, HLA class I and class II types were obtained from metadata supplied by the sample provider rather than from assay-based typing. Nearly every sample came with metadata listing a de-identified subject ID, COVID-19 status, age in years and sex. The material from the prospective study consisted of cDNA or gDNA derived from T cells, B-cell-depleted T cells, or PBMCs. The samples were drawn from two sources: the first 160 participants of the ongoing ImmuneRACE study, and 950 to 1,500 subjects contributed by 6 global collaborators. A freely available public database, intended as a resource for researchers studying the immune response to SARS-CoV-2, is where the repertoires were released.

CDR3 length: 14 amino acids, cysteine to phenylalanine. Only the CDR3 part of the read is kept: 42 bases, read in frame from the first base. CDR1 and CDR2, looked up from the germline V gene, are SGHRS and YFSETQ. V loses 1 base, J loses 1 base, and the germline ends lie 6 bases apart. TCRbeta CDR3 regions were amplified from genomic DNA using the immunoSEQ Assay, a bias-controlled multiplex PCR. The study's processing was this. Nucleated cell counts per sample were estimated from amplification of reference gene primers within the assay. To quantify the absolute abundance of each unique TCRbeta CDR3 rearrangement, sequence reads were collapsed and filtered. Productive Simpson clonality was computed per sample as the square root of Simpson's diversity index over productive rearrangements. In its TCRdb copy, this immuneACCESS table keeps in-frame sequences only and misses some clones. Where compared with another copy, unresolved V genes explain less than half of these, and the others have no known cause. That table gives V, J and clone size, and the DNA gave D and trimming. For this sample there are tens of thousands of clones; around 85% appear just once. The ten largest account for about 5.3% of the sample.

Results and caveats for the whole study, not just this receptor: The amount of clinical and demographic metadata varied by source and participant and was provided uncurated.

Sequenced material: peripheral blood. This receptor was obtained from a man aged 70-80 years with acute or convalescent COVID-19. The chain couples TRBV5-1 to TRBJ1-3; the D gene cannot be resolved reliably. The nucleotides read TGCGCCAGCAGCTTGAGCGGTTCTGGAAACACCATATATTTT. This codes for CASSLSGSGNTIYF.